One sample yielded the 29 T cell receptor beta chains listed below, sequenced in a study of CD8 T cells in Susac syndrome. Reverse transcription of 0.5 to 1 ug RNA was performed with random hexamers. MiXCR, run by TCRdb on the immunoSEQ multiplex PCR reads, gives a single entry per CDR3 protein. The data contain some 200,000 distinct CDR3 sequences, approximately 95% of them singletons. What was sequenced was CD4+ T cells from PBMCs. Source of these receptors: a human donor with multiple sclerosis.

V is TRBV6-4 and J is TRBJ2-1, with 10 bases lining up with TRBD2. The CDR3 runs to 15 residues. The V gene's germline CDR1 is MRHNA and CDR2 SNTAGT. V shed 7 bases and J 4 bases; nucleotides not matched to a gene: 7. The chain's CDR3 is CASIRSGGAYNEQFF. The CDR3 bases are TGTGCCAGCATCCGAAGCGGGGGGGCTTACAATGAGCAGTTCTTC.

The rearrangement joins TRBV3-1 to TRBJ1-2; TRBD1 aligns across 8 bases. This CDR3 is 15 amino acids long. Germline V gives CDR1 LGHDT, CDR2 YNNKEL (reference sequence). The V segment lost 1 base and the J segment 0 bases; nucleotides outside the gene matches: 1. CDR3 loop: CASSQGDRSNYGYTF. CDR3 sequence (DNA): TGTGCCAGCAGCCAAGGGGACAGGTCTAACTATGGCTACACCTTC. The complete variable domain, with remaining parts taken from reference TRBV3-1 and TRBJ1-2, reads DTAVSQTPKYLVTQMGNDKSIKCEQNLGHDTMYWYKQDSKKFLKIMFSYNNKELIINETVPNRFSPKSPDKAHLNLHINSLELGDSAVYFCASSQGDRSNYGYTFGSGTRLTVV.

The genes are TRBV20-1 and TRBJ2-7; unclear D gene. CDR3 size: 15 residues. Germline assignment: CDR1 DFQATT and CDR2 SNEGSKA (reference sequence). V lost 6 bases and J lost 2, with 20 bases in between. The CDR3: CSAPGFRQNTYEQYF. The CDR3, as DNA: TGCAGTGCGCCAGGCTTCCGCCAAAATACCTACGAGCAGTACTTC.

The chain couples TRBV7-2 to TRBJ2-7, with D perhaps TRBD2 (5 bases). The V end was cut by 1 base, the J end by 7 bases, with 14 bases between. This CDR3 contains 14 residues. Per germline, CDR1 SGHTA and CDR2 FQGNSA. CDR3 residues: CASSLGRGVTEQYF. The CDR3, as DNA: TGTGCCAGCAGCTTAGGACGGGGTGTCACGGAGCAGTACTTC.

The J gene is TRBJ2-7, the V gene TRBV10-3, with 7 positions matching TRBD1. The CDR3 covers 15 residues. J lost 0 bases, V lost 3 bases, and 5 bases had no gene match. The germline gives CDR1 ENHRY, CDR2 SYGVKD. CDR3 DNA: TGTGCCATCAGTGACCCCTGGACAGGCTCCTACGAGCAGTACTTC. It codes for CAISDPWTGSYEQYF.

This chain links TRBV7-2 with TRBJ2-3; TRBD2 matches at 16 bases. Germline assignment: CDR1 SGHTA and CDR2 FQGNSA. Trimming at V came to 7 bases and at J to 4 bases, leaving 5 bases not matched to a gene. The CDR3 covers 16 residues. CDR3 region: CASNMGLAGGADTQYF. The CDR3 DNA reads TGTGCCAGCAATATGGGACTAGCGGGAGGGGCAGATACGCAGTATTTT. Looking up the rest from reference TRBV7-2 and TRBJ2-3 gives the full variable domain: GAGVSQSPSNKVTEKGKDVELRCDPISGHTALYWYRQSLGQGLEFLIYFQGNSAPDKSGLPSDRFSAERTGGSVSTLTIQRTQQEDSAVYLCASNMGLAGGADTQYFGPGTRLTVL.

The genes are TRBV6-5 and TRBJ1-5, with TRBD1 matching over 7 bases. CDR3 length equals 15 residues. The trim removed 6 bases at V and 0 bases at J, leaving 5 bases unmatched. Germline CDR1 MNHEY, CDR2 SVGAGI. The CDR3 bases are TGTGCCAGCAGCTACACAGGGGATAGCAATCAGCCCCAGCATTTT. This gives the protein CASSYTGDSNQPQHF.

V gene TRBV28 combines with J gene TRBJ2-1; D is undetermined. There are 12 residues in the CDR3. CDR1 and CDR2 (germline): MDHEN, SYDVKM. Trimming shortened V by 2 bases and J by 12 bases, and 11 bases separated the two germline ends. CDR3 residues: CASSLAALGQFF. For the CDR3, the DNA is TGTGCCAGCAGTTTAGCCGCTTTAGGGCAGTTCTTC.

The CDR3 loop reads CASTGSGHRYTF. The CDR3 nucleotides are TGTGCCAGCACGGGGTCGGGGCATCGCTACACCTTC. The chain links TRBV27 to TRBJ1-2, with a possible D match to TRBD1 (5 bases). V was pared by 7 bases and J by 9 bases, with 15 bases between. This CDR3 has 12 amino acids. CDR1 and CDR2 from the germline V gene are MNHEY and SMNVEV (reference sequence).

V usage is TRBV28 and J usage is TRBJ2-2; no clear D. The CDR3 sequence is 14 residues long. The germline V gene encodes CDR1 MDHEN and CDR2 SYDVKM. The V gene lost 3 bases and the J gene lost 5 bases, with 10 bases spanning the gap. CDR3 nucleotide sequence: TGTGCCAGCAGTTTTCGGGTAGTAACCGGGGAGCTGTTTTTT. Translating gives CASSFRVVTGELFF. Combining the CDR3 with reference TRBV28 and TRBJ2-2 gives the whole variable domain DVKVTQSSRYLVKRTGEKVFLECVQDMDHENMFWYRQDPGLGLRLIYFSYDVKMKEKGDIPEGYSVSREKKERFSLILESASTNQTSMYLCASSFRVVTGELFFGEGSRLTVL.

This clonotype has a single count. The chain joins TRBV15 to TRBJ1-5; 9 bases line up with TRBD1. The CDR3 has 18 residues. Germline-derived CDR1 and CDR2 are LNHNV and YYDKDF (reference sequence). V trimming: 4 bases; J trimming: 6 bases; junction bases outside the gene matches: 16. The CDR3: CATSTDRGLTELTQPQHF. In nucleotides, the CDR3 is TGTGCCACCAGCACGGACAGGGGTCTGACAGAGCTAACTCAGCCCCAGCATTTT.

The gene calls are TRBV6-1 and TRBJ2-3, with D unclear. The V and J ends lost 4 bases and 2 bases respectively, with 7 bases between them. This CDR3 contains 13 residues. CDR1 and CDR2 from the germline V gene are MNHNS and SASEGT. The DNA for the CDR3 is TGTGCCAGCAGTGGGGTCTACACAGATACGCAGTATTTT. Translation gives CASSGVYTDTQYF.

J is TRBJ2-5 and V is TRBV6-5; the D is unclear. V dropped 6 bases and J dropped 5 bases, with 10 bases sitting between them. The CDR3 is 12 residues long. CDR1 MNHEY and CDR2 SVGAGI come from the germline V gene. CDR3 loop: CASSTPSETQYF. For the CDR3, the DNA is TGTGCCAGCAGCACCCCGAGCGAGACCCAGTACTTC.

This chain connects TRBV2 to TRBJ2-7; D might be TRBD2 (6 bases). The CDR3 runs 13 residues. Trimming shortened V by 4 bases and J by 2 bases, and 9 bases separated the two germline ends. Germline CDR1 and CDR2: SNHLY and FYNNEI. The CDR3 loop reads CASSGGGTYEQYF. As DNA, the CDR3 is TGTGCCAGCAGTGGTGGGGGGACCTACGAGCAGTACTTC.

The count of this clonotype is one. The chain carries TRBV6-1 and TRBJ2-1; 9 bases match TRBD2. Trimming at V came to 6 bases and at J to 9 bases, leaving 6 bases not matched to a gene. The CDR3 loop spans 13 amino acids. Per the germline V gene, CDR1 is MNHNS and CDR2 is SASEGT. DNA for the CDR3: TGTGCCAGCAGGGGCGGGGGGGCGAGTGAGCAGTTCTTC. This codes for CASRGGGASEQFF.

The genes are TRBV4-1 and TRBJ2-1, with 9 bases lining up with TRBD2. The ends lost 4 bases at V and 9 bases at J; junction bases unmatched: 13. The length of the CDR3 is 16 residues. CDR1 MGHRA and CDR2 YSYEKL come from the germline V gene. In DNA form, the CDR3 reads TGCGCCAGCAGCCCAACGCTTCTAGCGGGATGGAGTGAGCAGTTCTTC. Translated, it gives CASSPTLLAGWSEQFF.

This clonotype was seen once. The chain employs TRBV14 and TRBJ2-5; D not certain. V dropped 1 base and J dropped 5 bases, with 5 bases sitting between them. CDR1 is SGHDN, CDR2 FVKESK, per germline. This CDR3 region has 12 residues. CDR3 DNA sequence: TGTGCCAGCAGCCAAGTTTTTGAGACCCAGTACTTC. Encoded protein: CASSQVFETQYF. The whole variable domain, filled in from reference TRBV14 and TRBJ2-5, reads EAGVTQFPSHSVIEKGQTVTLRCDPISGHDNLYWYRRVMGKEIKFLLHFVKESKQDESGMPNNRFLAERTGGTYSTLKVQPAELEDSGVYFCASSQVFETQYFGPGTRLLVL.

The chain combines TRBV12-3 or TRBV12-4 with TRBJ2-5, with unresolved D. The CDR3 sequence is 12 residues long. V was shortened by 3 bases and J by 5 bases, with 7 bases between the two germline ends. CDR3 in DNA: TGTGCCAGCAGTTTGAGGTGGGAGACCCAGTACTTC. Translated, it gives CASSLRWETQYF.

This sequence joins TRBV2 and TRBJ2-3; D is undetermined. The CDR3 extends over 13 amino acids. CDR1 and CDR2 from the germline V gene are SNHLY and FYNNEI. Trimming left V 8 bases short and J 4 bases short, with 13 bases between. The DNA of the CDR3 is TGTGCCAGCCGTGCCAGGATCGCAGATACGCAGTATTTT. Its protein product is CASRARIADTQYF.

This clonotype was detected only once. The rearrangement uses TRBV20-1 and TRBJ2-7; D is undetermined. Germline lookup yields CDR1 DFQATT and CDR2 SNEGSKA (reference sequence). The CDR3 has 15 residues. The V end was cut by 2 bases, the J end by 0 bases, with 14 bases between. The CDR3 region has the DNA TGCAGTGCTAGATCGGCAGGAGAGGCCTCCTACGAGCAGTACTTC. Its protein product is CSARSAGEASYEQYF.

This chain links TRBV11-2 with TRBJ2-1; the D gene is possibly TRBD2 (6 bases). CDR1 SGHAT and CDR2 FQNNGV come from the germline V gene. The CDR3 length is 14 residues. V shed 6 bases and J shed 4 bases, with 13 bases lying between them. CDR3 coding DNA: TGTGCCAGCAGGAAAACCGGGAGTTACAATGAGCAGTTCTTC. Its protein is CASRKTGSYNEQFF.

This CDR3 reads CATQGQLNTEAFF. CDR3 sequence (DNA): TGTGCCACCCAGGGACAGCTGAACACTGAAGCTTTCTTT. The chain is built from TRBV15 and TRBJ1-1; 7 bases match TRBD1. From germline, CDR1 is LNHNV and CDR2 YYDKDF (reference sequence). The J segment lost 0 bases and the V segment lost 8 bases, leaving 3 bases of the junction unmatched. This CDR3 contains 13 residues.

The rearrangement links TRBV20-1 to TRBJ2-7, with 9 positions matching TRBD1. Germline V gene sequence: CDR1 DFQATT, CDR2 SNEGSKA (reference sequence). The CDR3 covers 14 residues. With 2 bases clipped from V and 5 bases from J, the junction kept 7 bases outside the gene matches. Here the CDR3 reads CSARSRDRVDEQYF. The CDR3 nucleotides are TGCAGTGCTAGATCCCGGGACAGGGTGGACGAGCAGTACTTC.

This clonotype was seen more than once but under ten times. The V and J genes are TRBV12-3 or TRBV12-4 and TRBJ2-1; unclear D gene. V lost 5 bases and J 8 bases, leaving 16 bases between the germline ends. The CDR3 length is 14 residues. CDR3 in amino acids: CASSPSQQVHEQFF. CDR3 nucleotide sequence: TGTGCCAGCAGTCCGAGTCAACAAGTCCATGAGCAGTTCTTC.

This chain connects TRBV29-1 to TRBJ2-7, with D perhaps assigned TRBD1 or TRBD2 (5 bases each). V shed 4 bases and J shed 6 bases, with 13 bases lying between them. The CDR3 has 12 residues. The germline gives CDR1 SQVTM, CDR2 ANQGSEA. The CDR3 DNA reads TGCAGCGTTGGGAGAGGGGTCGGCGAGCAGTACTTC. As protein: CSVGRGVGEQYF.

V gene TRBV29-1 combines with J gene TRBJ1-1; perhaps TRBD1 as D (5 bases). The length of the CDR3 is 11 residues. CDR1 and CDR2 (germline): SQVTM, ANQGSEA. The CDR3 region is CTVTVNTEAFF. The CDR3 coding sequence is TGCACCGTGACAGTGAACACTGAAGCTTTCTTT.

This clonotype appeared a single time. The gene calls are TRBV5-1 and TRBJ2-5; D perhaps matches TRBD2 (7 bases). The CDR3 covers 14 residues. Germline CDR1 is SGHRS and CDR2 is YFSETQ. V dropped 4 bases and J dropped 5 bases, with 15 bases sitting between them. The CDR3 is CASSPSGDMETQYF. The CDR3, as DNA: TGCGCCAGCAGCCCAAGCGGGGACATGGAGACCCAGTACTTC.

The J gene is TRBJ2-2, the V gene TRBV9; D tentatively reads TRBD1 or TRBD2 (5 bases each). Trimming stripped 0 bases from V and 5 bases from J, with 14 bases between. The CDR3 length is 16 residues. Germline V gene lookup returns CDR1 SGDLS and CDR2 YYNGEE. CDR3 residues: CASSVGARDVTGELFF. Here the CDR3 DNA reads TGTGCCAGCAGCGTAGGCGCGAGGGACGTTACCGGGGAGCTGTTTTTT. The full variable domain, with the rest looked up from reference TRBV9 and TRBJ2-2, is DSGVTQTPKHLITATGQRVTLRCSPRSGDLSVYWYQQSLDQGLQFLIQYYNGEERAKGNILERFSAQQFPDLHSELNLSSLELGDSALYFCASSVGARDVTGELFFGEGSRLTVL.

The genes are TRBV5-6 and TRBJ2-3; the match to TRBD1 covers 12 bases. The CDR3 loop spans 16 amino acids. From germline, CDR1 is SGHDT and CDR2 YYEEEE. V lost 5 bases, J lost 4 bases, and 8 bases stayed unmatched. For the CDR3, the DNA is TGTGCCAGCAGATCAACGGGGACAGGGGGCCCAGATACGCAGTATTTT. Translating gives CASRSTGTGGPDTQYF.